Sequencing of this T cell receptor beta chain was carried out in a study of T cells in women clearing cervical HPV infection. On the study more broadly: No precancer developed; the control's incident HPV16 infection cleared within 12 months. Cases' blood sampling followed lesion detection by median roughly 150 days (90 to 200). General study results and limits: T-cell numbers per sample were unknown and may explain richness differences.

All participants had a single incident cervical HPV16 infection, and prevalent HPV16 infections were excluded. Points on this clone: Its antigen is currently unknown. The CDR3 end is not reached by the read, which stops 3 residues before it; the germline J gene fills it in.

This CDR3 has 13 residues. J gave up 9 bases and V 1 base, and 2 bases lay outside the gene matches. CDR1 and CDR2 from the germline V gene are MNHNS and SASEGT. The repertoire was sequenced with immunoSEQ multiplex PCR; TCRdb's copy has only in-frame clones and lacks some. The repertoire table contains more than 25,000 clones. The source is a woman between 18 and 70 years old with a cervical HPV16 infection that either progressed to CIN3+ or cleared (not recorded which). This chain joins TRBV6-1 and TRBJ2-1; 8 bases map to TRBD2. The specimen sequenced was blood buffy coat. The sequenced CDR3 bases are TGTGCCAGCAGTGAAGATCTAGCGGGTGAG. Translating it yields CASSEDLAGE. The whole CDR3 is CASSEDLAGEQFF.